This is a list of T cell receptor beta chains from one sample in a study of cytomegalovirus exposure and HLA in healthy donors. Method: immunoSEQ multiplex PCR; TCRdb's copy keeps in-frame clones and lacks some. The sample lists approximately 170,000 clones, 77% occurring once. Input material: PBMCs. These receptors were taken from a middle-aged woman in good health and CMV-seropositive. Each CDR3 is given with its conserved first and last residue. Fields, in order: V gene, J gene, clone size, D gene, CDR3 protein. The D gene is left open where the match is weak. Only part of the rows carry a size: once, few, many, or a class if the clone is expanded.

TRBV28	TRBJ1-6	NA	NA	CASGGAPVGSPLHF
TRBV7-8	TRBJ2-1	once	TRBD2	CASSSLAGGLDEQFF
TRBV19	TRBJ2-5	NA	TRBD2	CASSMMVAGGQETQYF
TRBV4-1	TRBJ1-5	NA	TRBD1	CASSPSDRVGNQPQHF
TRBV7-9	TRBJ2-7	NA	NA	CASSPGQFYEQYF
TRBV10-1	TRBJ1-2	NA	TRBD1	CASSAQGDFGYTF
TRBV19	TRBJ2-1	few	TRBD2	CASGLGTNSYNEQFF
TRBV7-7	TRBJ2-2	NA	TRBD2	CASSPTGEGTGELFF
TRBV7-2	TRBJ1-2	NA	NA	CASSLAGQGRGYTF
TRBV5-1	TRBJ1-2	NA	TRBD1	CASSQGQAYYGYTF
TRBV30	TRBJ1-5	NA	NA	CAWSLGALNQPQHF
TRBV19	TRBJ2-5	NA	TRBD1	CASTTGVGETQYF
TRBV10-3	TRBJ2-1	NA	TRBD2	CASERGGYNEQFF
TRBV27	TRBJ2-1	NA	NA	CASSLSVRGEQFF
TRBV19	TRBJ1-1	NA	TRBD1	CASSMRKGAYDEAFF
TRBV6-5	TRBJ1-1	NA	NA	CASSYSRGLNTEAFF
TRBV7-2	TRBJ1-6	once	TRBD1	CASTVNRGLRSPLHF
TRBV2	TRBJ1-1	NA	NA	CASSHDNAEAFF
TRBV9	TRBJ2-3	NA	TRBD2	CASSSPGLAGGRGTQYF
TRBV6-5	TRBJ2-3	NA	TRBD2	CASSYRAGGAKDTQYF
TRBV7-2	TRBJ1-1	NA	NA	CASSSDRWNTEAFF
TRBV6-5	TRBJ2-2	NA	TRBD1	CASSYTRDRNTGELFF
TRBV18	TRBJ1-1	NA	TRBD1	CASSLGQGEAFF